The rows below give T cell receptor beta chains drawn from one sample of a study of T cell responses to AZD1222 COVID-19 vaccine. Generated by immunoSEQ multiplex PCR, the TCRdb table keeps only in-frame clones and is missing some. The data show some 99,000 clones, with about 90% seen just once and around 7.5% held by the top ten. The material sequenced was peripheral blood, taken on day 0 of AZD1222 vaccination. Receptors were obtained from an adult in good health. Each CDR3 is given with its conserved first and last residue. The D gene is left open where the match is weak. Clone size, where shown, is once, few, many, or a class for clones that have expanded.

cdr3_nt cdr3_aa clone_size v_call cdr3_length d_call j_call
TGCGCCAGCAGCCTTCGACGGGAGTTCTACAATGAGCAGTTCTTC CASSLRREFYNEQFF NA TRBV5-1 15 NA TRBJ2-1
TGTGCCAGCAGCCGGAGGGGGACAGAGGGGCCTGAAGCTTTCTTT CASSRRGTEGPEAFF NA TRBV14 15 TRBD1 TRBJ1-1
TGTGCCAGCAGCTTAGTGGGAGCCCTTACTTCACCCCTCCACTTT CASSLVGALTSPLHF NA TRBV7-2 15 NA TRBJ1-6
TGTGCCTGGACCGTGGGGGCTGAAGCTTTCTTT CAWTVGAEAFF once TRBV30 11 NA TRBJ1-1
TGCGCCAGCAGTCACGGGGGGCTCTATTATAATTCACCCCTCCACTTT CASSHGGLYYNSPLHF NA TRBV23-1 16 NA TRBJ1-6
TGTGCCAGCAGTTTAACCGGGGCCCGCGGGGCTTTCTTT CASSLTGARGAFF NA TRBV12-3/TRBV12-4 13 NA TRBJ1-1
TGTGCCAGTAGTGACTCCGGGGGTAGCACTGAAGCTTTCTTT CASSDSGGSTEAFF few TRBV19 14 NA TRBJ1-1
TGTGCCAGCAGTTATACAACGGAGAGCTCTGGAAACACCATATATTTT CASSYTTESSGNTIYF NA TRBV6-5 16 NA TRBJ1-3
TGCGCCAGCAGCCAAGAAGTGGATCGGGCTTATGAGCAGTTCTTC CASSQEVDRAYEQFF NA TRBV4-3 15 NA TRBJ2-1
TGCGCCAGCAGCCCCTATGGCGGTAATGAAAAACTGTTTTTT CASSPYGGNEKLFF NA TRBV5-1 14 NA TRBJ1-4
TGTGCCAGCAGCTTAGGGATACAGGGTGGAAACACCATATATTTT CASSLGIQGGNTIYF NA TRBV7-6 15 NA TRBJ1-3
TGTGCCAGCAGTTATAATAGCAATCAGCCCCAGCATTTT CASSYNSNQPQHF few TRBV6-5 13 NA TRBJ1-5
TGTGCCAGCAGTTTACGGCAGGGGTTGGGGGCTGAAGCTTTCTTT CASSLRQGLGAEAFF NA TRBV28 15 NA TRBJ1-1
TGTGCCAGCAGTGAAGCGCTTCACTGGAGGGGTAATGAGCAGTTCTTC CASSEALHWRGNEQFF NA TRBV2 16 NA TRBJ2-1
TGTGCCAGCAGTTACCTAGGGGGAAGGGACACCGGGGAGCTGTTTTTT CASSYLGGRDTGELFF once TRBV6-5 16 NA TRBJ2-2
TGTGCCAGCAGGACCGGGACTAGCGGGGCCGCTAGCACGCAGTATTTT CASRTGTSGAASTQYF NA TRBV7-2 16 TRBD2 TRBJ2-3
TGTGCCAGCAGTTCCGCCAGGGTTGGAGGCCAGCCCCAGCATTTT CASSSARVGGQPQHF NA TRBV27 15 NA TRBJ1-5
TGTGCCAGCTCACCGGATGTAAGGTCCGAAGCTTTCTTT CASSPDVRSEAFF NA TRBV18 13 NA TRBJ1-1
TGTGCCAGCAGCCCACCCGGTGGCGGTTCACCCCTCCACTTT CASSPPGGGSPLHF once TRBV6-5 14 NA TRBJ1-6
TGTGCCAGCAGCGCTGGACTAGCCGGTTACGCGGATACGCAGTATTTT CASSAGLAGYADTQYF NA TRBV5-5 16 TRBD2 TRBJ2-3
TGTGCCAGCAGTTACTCCGGGGGCCGGGAGACCCAGTACTTC CASSYSGGRETQYF NA TRBV6-2/TRBV6-3 14 NA TRBJ2-5
TGCAGCGCGCTTCGGACATCGAACACTGAAGCTTTCTTT CSALRTSNTEAFF NA TRBV29-1 13 NA TRBJ1-1
TGTGCCAGCTCACTGGCGCAGGCGAACTATGGCTACACCTTC CASSLAQANYGYTF few TRBV18 14 NA TRBJ1-2
TGTGCCTATAGTCGGGACTGGGGAGGTGATGAGCAGTTCTTC CAYSRDWGGDEQFF once TRBV5-5 14 NA TRBJ2-1
TGTGCCAGCAGCCCAGAGGGAGGGGGCCAGTTCTTC CASSPEGGGQFF NA TRBV9 12 NA TRBJ2-1
TGTGCCAGCAGCCTCGGACTAGCGGGGGCCTACGAGCAGTACTTC CASSLGLAGAYEQYF few TRBV4-2 15 TRBD2 TRBJ2-7
TGTGCCAGCAGCTTAGGTAGCAGTAGGGAGACCCAGTACTTC CASSLGSSRETQYF NA TRBV7-2 14 NA TRBJ2-5
TGTGCCAGCAGCTTAGCGGGGGCCTATGGCTACACCTTC CASSLAGAYGYTF NA TRBV7-9 13 NA TRBJ1-2
TGCGCCAGCAGTACTCGGACAGGGATTGGCACTGAAGCTTTCTTT CASSTRTGIGTEAFF NA TRBV5-1 15 TRBD1 TRBJ1-1